This TCR beta chain was identified during a study of cytomegalovirus exposure and HLA in healthy donors. The CDR3 extends over 14 amino acids. V was pared by 1 base and J by 4 bases, with 8 bases between. Germline V CDR1 and CDR2: LNHDA, SQIVND (reference sequence). As for this clone: Its antigen is as yet unknown. Different DNA sequences within this sample yield the same CDR3.

Researchers ran the PCR with 60 Vbeta and 13 Jbeta primers. Profiled with immunoSEQ multiplex PCR; TCRdb holds only in-frame clones, not every one. The sample has roughly 100,000 clones; approximately 16% are singletons. Notes on the study in general: TCR beta chains numbering some 160 were designated cytomegalovirus-associated. An analysis done earlier found most TCR beta V segments productive about 90% or about 30% of the time. A later analysis linked a missense variant in DCLRE1C to the trimming of TCR beta V and J genes.

This sequence originates from a female donor in good health and CMV-seronegative. Sequenced material: PBMCs. The rearrangement joins TRBV19 to TRBJ1-5; TRBD1 is a possible D gene (5 bases). This CDR3 is CASSIVGGNQPQHF. The CDR3 nucleotides are TGTGCCAGTAGTATAGTGGGGGGAAATCAGCCCCAGCATTTT.